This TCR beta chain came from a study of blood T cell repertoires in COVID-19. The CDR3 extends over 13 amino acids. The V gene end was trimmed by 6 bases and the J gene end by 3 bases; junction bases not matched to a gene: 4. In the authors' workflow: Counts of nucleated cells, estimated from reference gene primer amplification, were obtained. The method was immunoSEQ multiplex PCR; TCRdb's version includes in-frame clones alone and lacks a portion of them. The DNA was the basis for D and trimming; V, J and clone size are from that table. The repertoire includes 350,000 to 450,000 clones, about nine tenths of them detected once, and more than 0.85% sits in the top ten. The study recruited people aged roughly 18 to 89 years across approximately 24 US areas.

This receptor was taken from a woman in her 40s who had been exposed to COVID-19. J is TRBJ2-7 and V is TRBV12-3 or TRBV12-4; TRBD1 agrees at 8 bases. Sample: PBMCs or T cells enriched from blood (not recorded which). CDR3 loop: CASSTGTGYEQYF. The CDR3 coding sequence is TGTGCCAGCAGCACCGGGACAGGCTACGAGCAGTACTTC.